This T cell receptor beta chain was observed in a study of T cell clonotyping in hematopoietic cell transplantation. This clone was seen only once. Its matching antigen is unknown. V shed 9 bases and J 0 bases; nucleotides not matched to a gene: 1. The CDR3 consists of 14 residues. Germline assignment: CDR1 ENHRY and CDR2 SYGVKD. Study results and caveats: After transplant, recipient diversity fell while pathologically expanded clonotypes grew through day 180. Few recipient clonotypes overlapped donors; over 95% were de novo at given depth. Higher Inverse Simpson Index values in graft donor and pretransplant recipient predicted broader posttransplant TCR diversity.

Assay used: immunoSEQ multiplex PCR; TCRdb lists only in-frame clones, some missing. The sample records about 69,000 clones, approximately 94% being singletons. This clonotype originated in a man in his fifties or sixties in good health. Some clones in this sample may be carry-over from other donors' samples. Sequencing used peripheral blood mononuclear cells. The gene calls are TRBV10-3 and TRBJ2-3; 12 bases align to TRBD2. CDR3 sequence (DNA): TGTGCCATGGGACTAGCGGGCAGCACAGATACGCAGTATTTT. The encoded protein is CAMGLAGSTDTQYF.